These T cell receptor beta chains were read from a single sample in a study of cytomegalovirus exposure and HLA in healthy donors. Clones were read by immunoSEQ multiplex PCR, and TCRdb kept only the in-frame ones, dropping some. Altogether over 150,000 clones are present, roughly 70% being singletons, with the ten largest covering 2.5% to 3%. Material for sequencing was PBMCs. These receptors were obtained from a woman in her fifties or sixties in good health and CMV-seropositive. The CDR3 runs from the conserved cysteine through the conserved F or W. Fields, in order: V gene, clone size, D gene, J gene, CDR3 protein, CDR3 DNA. A D gene is named only where the DNA matches it firmly. Expanded clones get a size class; other rows say once, few or many, or leave the size out.

V gene: TRBV2; clone size: NA; D gene: TRBD1; J gene: TRBJ1-2; CDR3 protein: CASRDRISTRRGYTF; CDR3 DNA: TGTGCCAGCCGGGACAGGATATCCACCCGGCGAGGCTACACCTTC
V gene: TRBV2; clone size: NA; D gene: NA; J gene: TRBJ1-2; CDR3 protein: CASTPGINYGYTF; CDR3 DNA: TGTGCCAGTACCCCCGGGATTAACTATGGCTACACCTTC
V gene: TRBV11-2; clone size: NA; D gene: NA; J gene: TRBJ1-2; CDR3 protein: CASSPDSNYGYTF; CDR3 DNA: TGTGCCAGCAGCCCAGACAGTAACTATGGCTACACCTTC
V gene: TRBV5-1; clone size: NA; D gene: TRBD2; J gene: TRBJ2-3; CDR3 protein: CASTWTSGGNTQYF; CDR3 DNA: TGCGCCAGCACCTGGACTAGCGGGGGGAATACGCAGTATTTT
V gene: TRBV5-8; clone size: NA; D gene: NA; J gene: TRBJ1-6; CDR3 protein: CASTLGIYNSPLHF; CDR3 DNA: TGTGCCAGCACATTGGGCATCTATAATTCACCCCTCCACTTT
V gene: TRBV9; clone size: NA; D gene: TRBD2; J gene: TRBJ2-4; CDR3 protein: CASSVASGTSGNIQYF; CDR3 DNA: TGTGCCAGCAGCGTAGCCTCCGGGACTAGCGGAAACATTCAGTACTTC
V gene: TRBV19; clone size: NA; D gene: TRBD2; J gene: TRBJ2-7; CDR3 protein: CASSPRTTSGGYEQYF; CDR3 DNA: TGTGCCAGTAGTCCCAGGACGACTAGCGGGGGCTACGAGCAGTACTTC
V gene: TRBV30; clone size: NA; D gene: TRBD1; J gene: TRBJ2-3; CDR3 protein: CAWSPGQVSTDTQYF; CDR3 DNA: TGTGCCTGGAGTCCGGGACAGGTGAGCACAGATACGCAGTATTTT
V gene: TRBV27; clone size: few; D gene: NA; J gene: TRBJ1-1; CDR3 protein: CASSLSHPLTENTEAFF; CDR3 DNA: TGTGCCAGCAGTTTATCCCATCCCCTGACAGAGAACACTGAAGCTTTCTTT
V gene: TRBV2; clone size: NA; D gene: TRBD1; J gene: TRBJ1-4; CDR3 protein: CASGGQGISTSEKLFF; CDR3 DNA: TGTGCCAGCGGGGGACAGGGGATATCCACAAGTGAAAAACTGTTTTTT
V gene: TRBV4-2; clone size: NA; D gene: NA; J gene: TRBJ1-6; CDR3 protein: CASSQEGGEAPLHF; CDR3 DNA: TGTGCCAGCAGCCAAGAGGGGGGGGAGGCACCCCTCCACTTT
V gene: TRBV2; clone size: NA; D gene: TRBD1; J gene: TRBJ2-1; CDR3 protein: CASSYDREEYNEQFF; CDR3 DNA: TGTGCCAGCAGCTACGACAGGGAAGAGTACAATGAGCAGTTCTTC
V gene: TRBV4-2; clone size: NA; D gene: NA; J gene: TRBJ2-7; CDR3 protein: CASSQERDLGEQYF; CDR3 DNA: TGTGCCAGCAGCCAAGAGAGGGATTTGGGCGAGCAGTACTTC
V gene: TRBV19; clone size: NA; D gene: NA; J gene: TRBJ2-6; CDR3 protein: CASSMAGAIGANVLTF; CDR3 DNA: TGTGCCAGTAGTATGGCAGGGGCGATTGGGGCCAACGTCCTGACTTTC
V gene: TRBV11-2; clone size: few; D gene: TRBD1; J gene: TRBJ1-1; CDR3 protein: CASSQTGTANTEAFF; CDR3 DNA: TGTGCCAGCAGCCAAACCGGGACAGCGAACACTGAAGCTTTCTTT
V gene: TRBV7-9; clone size: NA; D gene: NA; J gene: TRBJ1-2; CDR3 protein: CASGRGCGYTF; CDR3 DNA: TGTGCCAGCGGACGAGGGTGTGGCTACACCTTC
V gene: TRBV7-8; clone size: NA; D gene: TRBD2; J gene: TRBJ2-1; CDR3 protein: CASSPGLAGGNPWDEQFF; CDR3 DNA: TGTGCTAGCAGCCCGGGACTAGCGGGGGGGAACCCCTGGGATGAGCAGTTCTTC
V gene: TRBV14; clone size: once; D gene: NA; J gene: TRBJ1-1; CDR3 protein: CASSQEVGVNTEAFF; CDR3 DNA: TGTGCCAGCAGCCAAGAAGTCGGGGTAAACACTGAAGCTTTCTTT
V gene: TRBV11-2; clone size: NA; D gene: NA; J gene: TRBJ2-7; CDR3 protein: CASSLDLSEQYF; CDR3 DNA: TGTGCCAGCAGCTTAGATCTTAGCGAGCAGTACTTC
V gene: TRBV5-1; clone size: NA; D gene: NA; J gene: TRBJ1-6; CDR3 protein: CASSLQGSSYNSPLHF; CDR3 DNA: TGCGCCAGCAGCTTGCAGGGCAGCTCCTATAATTCACCCCTCCACTTT
V gene: TRBV11-2; clone size: NA; D gene: TRBD1; J gene: TRBJ2-7; CDR3 protein: CASSLDPGGYEQYF; CDR3 DNA: TGTGCCAGCAGCTTAGATCCAGGGGGCTACGAGCAGTACTTC
V gene: TRBV30; clone size: NA; D gene: NA; J gene: TRBJ2-7; CDR3 protein: CAWGAGAYEQYF; CDR3 DNA: TGTGCCTGGGGGGCAGGGGCCTACGAGCAGTACTTC
V gene: TRBV19; clone size: few; D gene: TRBD1; J gene: TRBJ1-5; CDR3 protein: CASSTSGGGQPQHF; CDR3 DNA: TGTGCCAGTAGTACCTCAGGGGGCGGACAGCCCCAGCATTTT
V gene: TRBV5-1; clone size: NA; D gene: NA; J gene: TRBJ1-1; CDR3 protein: CASVEGSGNTEAFF; CDR3 DNA: TGCGCCAGCGTGGAGGGCTCGGGAAACACTGAAGCTTTCTTT